One sample yielded the 15 T cell receptor beta chains listed below, sequenced in a study of cytomegalovirus exposure and HLA in healthy donors. Amplification used 60 Vbeta primers and 13 Jbeta primers. The table came from immunoSEQ multiplex PCR; TCRdb's copy has only in-frame clones and leaves some out. The sample contains around 150,000 clones, roughly 75% of which appear only once. Sequencing was performed on PBMCs. These receptors all come from a man aged 25-45 years in good health and CMV-seronegative.

The rearrangement links TRBV29-1 to TRBJ2-1; TRBD1 might be the D (6 bases). Germline assignment: CDR1 SQVTM and CDR2 ANQGSEA. The length of the CDR3 is 13 residues. V lost 4 bases and J 3 bases, leaving 10 bases between the germline ends. This CDR3 is CSVGQEYYNEQFF. The CDR3 DNA sequence: TGCAGCGTTGGACAGGAATACTACAATGAGCAGTTCTTC.

The chain combines TRBV11-2 with TRBJ2-7; 10 nucleotides agree with TRBD2. The CDR3 is 14 residues long. The germline CDR1 and CDR2 sequences are SGHAT and FQNNGV. Trimming cost V 3 bases and J 5 bases; bases outside gene matches: 4. CDR3 sequence: CASSLLAGGHEQYF. The CDR3 DNA sequence: TGTGCCAGCAGCTTGTTAGCGGGAGGCCACGAGCAGTACTTC.

V usage is TRBV29-1 and J usage is TRBJ2-5; 9 bases are shared with TRBD1. Germline CDR1 SQVTM, CDR2 ANQGSEA. The CDR3 sequence is 11 residues long. The junction had 2 bases not matched to a gene; V was cut back by 7 bases and J by 5 bases. CDR3 bases: TGCAGCGGTGACAGGGGGGAGACCCAGTACTTC. This gives the protein CSGDRGETQYF. The full variable domain, with the rest looked up from reference TRBV29-1 and TRBJ2-5, is SAVISQKPSRDICQRGTSLTIQCQVDSQVTMMFWYRQQPGQSLTLIATANQGSEATYESGFVIDKFPISRPNLTFSTLTVSNMSPEDSSIYLCSGDRGETQYFGPGTRLLVL.

V usage is TRBV9 and J usage is TRBJ2-1; TRBD2 matches 7 bases. Germline CDR1 reads SGDLS; CDR2 reads YYNGEE. This CDR3 contains 16 residues. Losses at the gene ends were 2 bases for V and 3 bases for J; bases not matched to a gene: 8. CDR3 residues: CASSVSAGRGYNEQFF. The DNA for the CDR3 is TGTGCCAGCAGCGTCTCAGCGGGAAGAGGCTACAATGAGCAGTTCTTC. Full variable domain (remainder filled in from reference TRBV9 and TRBJ2-1): DSGVTQTPKHLITATGQRVTLRCSPRSGDLSVYWYQQSLDQGLQFLIQYYNGEERAKGNILERFSAQQFPDLHSELNLSSLELGDSALYFCASSVSAGRGYNEQFFGPGTRLTVL.

V gene TRBV7-9 combines with J gene TRBJ2-7, with TRBD2 matching 13 bases. With 6 bases clipped from V and 6 bases from J, the junction kept 8 bases outside the gene matches. Germline lookup yields CDR1 SEHNR and CDR2 FQNEAQ (reference sequence). This CDR3 region has 15 residues. CDR3 nucleotide sequence: TGTGCCAGCAGTAGAGGGACTAGCGGGATCCGCGAGCAGTACTTC. Its protein is CASSRGTSGIREQYF.

Notes on this clone: A read error may account for a junction end that differs from germline. V is TRBV25-1 and J is TRBJ1-6; D might be TRBD1 (6 bases). The CDR3 runs to 14 residues. Germline CDR1 is MGHDK and CDR2 is SYGVNS. DNA of the CDR3: TGTGCCAGCAGGCTGGACAGCTATAATTCACCCCTCAACTTT. It translates to CASRLDSYNSPLNF.

This chain joins TRBV19 and TRBJ2-3; no clear D gene. There are 14 residues in the CDR3. V was clipped by 0 bases and J by 3 bases, with 7 bases between them. CDR1 and CDR2 from the germline V gene are LNHDA and SQIVND (reference sequence). The CDR3 nucleotides are TGTGCCAGTAGTATAGATCAGGTAACAGATACGCAGTATTTT. Residues: CASSIDQVTDTQYF. The variable domain in full, with the rest retrieved from reference TRBV19 and TRBJ2-3, is DGGITQSPKYLFRKEGQNVTLSCEQNLNHDAMYWYRQDPGQGLRLIYYSQIVNDFQKGDIAEGYSVSREKKESFPLTVTSAQKNPTAFYLCASSIDQVTDTQYFGPGTRLTVL.

With respect to this clone: The sample contains more than one DNA sequence encoding this CDR3. The chain employs TRBV9 and TRBJ2-3, with D unresolved. Germline V CDR1 and CDR2: SGDLS, YYNGEE. The CDR3 length is 13 residues. The V gene lost 0 bases and the J gene lost 1 base, with 3 bases spanning the gap. The CDR3 bases are TGTGCCAGCAGCGTAGGAGGCACAGATACGCAGTATTTT. Amino acids: CASSVGGTDTQYF.

This clone was found a few times. The chain employs TRBV6-6 and TRBJ2-3, with 14 bases matching TRBD2. Germline V gene lookup returns CDR1 MNHNY and CDR2 SVGAGI (reference sequence). The CDR3 length is 16 residues. V gave up 7 bases and J gave up 4 bases; unmatched junction bases: 7. The CDR3 nucleotides read TGTGCCAGCAACCGAGGACTAGCGGGGGGTGCAGATACGCAGTATTTT. Translation: CASNRGLAGGADTQYF.

This clone was found once. V gene TRBV7-2 combines with J gene TRBJ2-7; 9 nucleotides agree with TRBD2. Germline V gives CDR1 SGHTA, CDR2 FQGNSA. J gave up 3 bases and V 0 bases, and 0 bases lay outside the gene matches. The CDR3 spans 14 residues. The CDR3 sequence: CASSLASGSYEQYF. The CDR3 bases are TGTGCCAGCAGCTTAGCTAGCGGGAGCTACGAGCAGTACTTC.

This clone was seen a single time. In DNA, the CDR3 is TGTGCCAGCAGCTCCTGGACAGGGGGCGGAAACACCATATATTTT. Its protein is CASSSWTGGGNTIYF. V usage is TRBV5-4 and J usage is TRBJ1-3; 11 bases are a match to TRBD1. Germline V gene data show CDR1 as SGHNT and CDR2 as YYREEE (reference sequence). The CDR3 contains 15 residues. Trimming removed 3 bases from V and 4 bases from J; junction bases left unmatched: 3. Combining the CDR3 with reference TRBV5-4 and TRBJ1-3 gives the whole variable domain ETGVTQSPTHLIKTRGQQVTLRCSSQSGHNTVSWYQQALGQGPQFIFQYYREEENGRGNFPPRFSGLQFPNYSSELNVNALELDDSALYLCASSSWTGGGNTIYFGEGSWLTVV.

The chain joins TRBV7-8 to TRBJ2-7; 10 positions match TRBD1. Germline CDR1 is SGHVS and CDR2 is FQNEAQ. The CDR3 totals 14 residues. V was pared by 3 bases and J by 2 bases, with 1 base of the junction left unmatched. CDR3 protein: CASSLGTGAYEQYF. The CDR3 DNA reads TGTGCCAGCAGCTTGGGGACAGGGGCCTACGAGCAGTACTTC.

The chain carries TRBV2 and TRBJ1-1; the D is unclear. Germline V gene data show CDR1 as SNHLY and CDR2 as FYNNEI. The CDR3 has 14 amino acids. The V and J ends lost 5 bases and 0 bases respectively, with 10 bases between them. The CDR3 coding sequence is TGTGCCAGCAGTTCGGGGTCTATGAACACTGAAGCTTTCTTT. This sequence encodes CASSSGSMNTEAFF.

This clone came up once. The CDR3, as DNA: TGTGCCAGCAGTAAGGACACCGGGTACAATGAGCAGTTCTTC. Amino acid sequence: CASSKDTGYNEQFF. The chain links TRBV27 to TRBJ2-1; TRBD1 is a possible D gene (5 bases). The germline V and J ends were trimmed by 5 bases and 4 bases, with 12 bases remaining between them. The CDR3 contains 14 residues. Germline V gene data show CDR1 as MNHEY and CDR2 as SMNVEV (reference sequence).

The rearrangement joins TRBV15 to TRBJ2-4, with 9 positions matching TRBD1. The CDR3 has 17 residues. Per germline, CDR1 LNHNV and CDR2 YYDKDF (reference sequence). V lost 1 base and J lost 5; bases outside the gene matches: 9. CDR3 sequence reads: CATSRVLSGQGENIQYF. The CDR3 nucleotides are TGTGCCACCAGCAGAGTGTTATCGGGACAGGGAGAAAACATTCAGTACTTC.